A single count supports the clone carrying this T cell receptor beta chain. This sample is part of a study of control samples from healthy donors and cancer patients. Repertoires were generated with immunoSEQ multiplex PCR, while TCRdb's copy carries only in-frame clones and drops some. This table holds around 140,000 clones, about 90% found once. The TCR comes from a man between 18 and 29 years old in good health. Sequencing input: blood.

DNA for the CDR3: TGTGCCAGCAGCGTAGGTGGTCCTACCAATGAGCAGTTCTTC. Protein: CASSVGGPTNEQFF. The chain recombines TRBV9 with TRBJ2-1; D is unresolved. V shed 0 bases and J shed 6 bases, with 10 bases lying between them. Per the germline V gene, CDR1 is SGDLS and CDR2 is YYNGEE. CDR3 size: 14 residues.